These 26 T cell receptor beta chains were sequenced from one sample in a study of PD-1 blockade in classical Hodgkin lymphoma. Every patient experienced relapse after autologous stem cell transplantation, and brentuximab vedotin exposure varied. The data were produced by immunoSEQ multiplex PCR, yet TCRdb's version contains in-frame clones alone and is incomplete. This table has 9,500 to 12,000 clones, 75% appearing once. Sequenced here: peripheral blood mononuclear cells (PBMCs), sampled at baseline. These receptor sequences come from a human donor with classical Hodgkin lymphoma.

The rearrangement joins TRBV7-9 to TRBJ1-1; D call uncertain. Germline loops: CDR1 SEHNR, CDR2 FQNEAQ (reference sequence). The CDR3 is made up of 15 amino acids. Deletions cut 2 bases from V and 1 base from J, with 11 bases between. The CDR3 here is CASSLKPPPNTEAFF. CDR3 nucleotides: TGTGCCAGCAGCTTAAAACCCCCCCCGAACACTGAAGCTTTCTTT.

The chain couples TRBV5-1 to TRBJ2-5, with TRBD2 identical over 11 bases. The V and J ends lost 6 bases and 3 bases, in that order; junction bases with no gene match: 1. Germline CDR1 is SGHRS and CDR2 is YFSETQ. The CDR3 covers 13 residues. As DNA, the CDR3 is TGCGCCAGCAAACTAGCGGGGGAAGAGACCCAGTACTTC. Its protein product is CASKLAGEETQYF.

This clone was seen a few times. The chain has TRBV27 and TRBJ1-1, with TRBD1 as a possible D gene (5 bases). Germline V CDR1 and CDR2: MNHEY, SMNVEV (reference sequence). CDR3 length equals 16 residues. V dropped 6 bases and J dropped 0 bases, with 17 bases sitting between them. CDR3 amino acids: CASRPMGRAVNTEAFF. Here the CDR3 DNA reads TGTGCCAGCAGACCAATGGGCAGGGCGGTGAACACTGAAGCTTTCTTT.

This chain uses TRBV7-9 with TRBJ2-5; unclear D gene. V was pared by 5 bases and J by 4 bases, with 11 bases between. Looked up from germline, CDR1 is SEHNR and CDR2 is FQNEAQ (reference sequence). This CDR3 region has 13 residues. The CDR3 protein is CASSPPGRETQYF. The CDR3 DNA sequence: TGTGCCAGCAGCCCGCCCGGACGAGAGACCCAGTACTTC.

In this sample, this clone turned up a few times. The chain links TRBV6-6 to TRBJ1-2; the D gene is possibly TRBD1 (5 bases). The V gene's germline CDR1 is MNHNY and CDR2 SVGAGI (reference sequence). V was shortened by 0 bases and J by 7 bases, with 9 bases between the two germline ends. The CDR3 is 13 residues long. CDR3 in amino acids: CASSYSRQLGYTF. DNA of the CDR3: TGTGCCAGCAGTTACTCCCGACAGCTTGGCTACACCTTC.

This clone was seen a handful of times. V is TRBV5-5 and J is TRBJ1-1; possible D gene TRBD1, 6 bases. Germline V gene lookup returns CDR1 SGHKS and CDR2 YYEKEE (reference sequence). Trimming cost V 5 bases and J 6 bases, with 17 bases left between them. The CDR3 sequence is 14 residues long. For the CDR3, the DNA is TGTGCCAGCAGAAATAAGGGGGTTGAGGCTGAAGCTTTCTTT. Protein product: CASRNKGVEAEAFF.

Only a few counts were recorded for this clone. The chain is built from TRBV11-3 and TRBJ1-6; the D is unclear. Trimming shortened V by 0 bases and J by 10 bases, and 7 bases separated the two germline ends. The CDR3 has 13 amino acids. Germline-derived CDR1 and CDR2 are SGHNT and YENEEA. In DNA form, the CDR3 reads TGTGCCAGCAGCTTAGATCCCCCCTCACCCCTCCACTTT. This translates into CASSLDPPSPLHF.

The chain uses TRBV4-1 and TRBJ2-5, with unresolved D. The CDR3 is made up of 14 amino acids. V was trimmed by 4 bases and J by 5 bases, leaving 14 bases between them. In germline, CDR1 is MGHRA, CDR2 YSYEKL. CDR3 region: CASSLVPFMETQYF. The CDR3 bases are TGCGCCAGCAGCCTTGTCCCCTTTATGGAGACCCAGTACTTC.

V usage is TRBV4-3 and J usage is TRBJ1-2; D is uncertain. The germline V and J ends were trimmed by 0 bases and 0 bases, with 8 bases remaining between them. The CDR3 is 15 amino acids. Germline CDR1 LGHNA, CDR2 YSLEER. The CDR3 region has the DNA TGCGCCAGCAGCCAAGAACTACAGACTAACTATGGCTACACCTTC. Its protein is CASSQELQTNYGYTF.

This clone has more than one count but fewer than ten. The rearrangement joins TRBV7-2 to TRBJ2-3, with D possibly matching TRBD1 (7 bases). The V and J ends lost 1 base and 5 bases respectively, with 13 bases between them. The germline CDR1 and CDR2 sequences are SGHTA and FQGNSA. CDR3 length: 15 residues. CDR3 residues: CASSLVGGGLDTQYF. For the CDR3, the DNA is TGTGCCAGCAGCTTAGTAGGAGGGGGCTTAGATACGCAGTATTTT.

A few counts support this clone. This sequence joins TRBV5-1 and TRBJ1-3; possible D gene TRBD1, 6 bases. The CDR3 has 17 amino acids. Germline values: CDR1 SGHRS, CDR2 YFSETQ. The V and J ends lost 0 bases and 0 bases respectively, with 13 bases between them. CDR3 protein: CASSLAPGTSSGNTIYF. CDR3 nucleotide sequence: TGCGCCAGCAGCTTGGCTCCCGGGACAAGCTCTGGAAACACCATATATTTT. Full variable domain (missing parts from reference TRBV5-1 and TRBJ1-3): KAGVTQTPRYLIKTRGQQVTLSCSPISGHRSVSWYQQTPGQGLQFLFEYFSETQRNKGNFPGRFSGRQFSNSRSEMNVSTLELGDSALYLCASSLAPGTSSGNTIYFGEGSWLTVV.

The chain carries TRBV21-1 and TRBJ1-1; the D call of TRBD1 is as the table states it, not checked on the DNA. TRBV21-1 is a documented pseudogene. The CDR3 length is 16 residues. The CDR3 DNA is TGTGCCAGCAGGAATTTGGGGGACAGTTCTAACACTGAAGCTTTCTTT. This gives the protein CASRNLGDSSNTEAFF.

In DNA form, the CDR3 reads TGTGCCAGCAGCTTAGACAGGGTTGACGAGCAGTACTTC. Protein sequence: CASSLDRVDEQYF. The V and J genes are TRBV7-9 and TRBJ2-7; possibly TRBD1 for D (6 bases). The CDR3 spans 13 residues. CDR1 is SEHNR, CDR2 FQNEAQ, per germline (reference sequence). With 1 base removed from V and 5 bases from J, the gap between germline ends came to 9 bases.

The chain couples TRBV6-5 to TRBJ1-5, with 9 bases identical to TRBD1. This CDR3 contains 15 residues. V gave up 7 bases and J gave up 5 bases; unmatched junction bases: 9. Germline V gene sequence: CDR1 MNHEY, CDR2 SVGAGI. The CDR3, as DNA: TGTGCCAGCAAAGCAGGACAGGGGTCGTATCAGCCCCAGCATTTT. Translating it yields CASKAGQGSYQPQHF.

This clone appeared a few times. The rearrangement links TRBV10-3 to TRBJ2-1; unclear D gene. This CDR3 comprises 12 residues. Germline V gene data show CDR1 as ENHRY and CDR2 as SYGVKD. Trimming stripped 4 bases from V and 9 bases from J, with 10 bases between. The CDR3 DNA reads TGTGCCATCAGTGGTGTAGGCGGTGAGCAGTTCTTC. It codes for CAISGVGGEQFF.

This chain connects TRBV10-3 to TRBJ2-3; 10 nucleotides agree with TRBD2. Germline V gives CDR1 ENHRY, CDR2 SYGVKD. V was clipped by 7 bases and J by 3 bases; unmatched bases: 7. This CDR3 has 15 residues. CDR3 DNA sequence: TGTGCCATCACTTCGAGCGGGGGGGGTACAGATACGCAGTATTTT. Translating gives CAITSSGGGTDTQYF.

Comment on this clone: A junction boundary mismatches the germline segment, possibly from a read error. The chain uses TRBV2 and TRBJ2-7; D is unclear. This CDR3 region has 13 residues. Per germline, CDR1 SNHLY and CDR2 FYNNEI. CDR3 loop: CASSEAVIGEQYF. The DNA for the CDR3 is TGTGCCAGCAGCGAAGCCGTAATTGGGGAGCAGTACTTC.

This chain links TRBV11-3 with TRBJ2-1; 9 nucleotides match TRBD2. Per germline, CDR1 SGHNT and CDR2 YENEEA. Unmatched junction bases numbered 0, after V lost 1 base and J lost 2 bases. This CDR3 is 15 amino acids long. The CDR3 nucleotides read TGTGCCAGCAGCTTAGGCGGGGGGGCCTACAATGAGCAGTTCTTC. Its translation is CASSLGGGAYNEQFF.

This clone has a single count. The CDR3 spells CASSIGPLEHNEQFF. As DNA, the CDR3 is TGTGCCAGTAGTATAGGACCCTTAGAGCACAATGAGCAGTTCTTC. The gene calls are TRBV19 and TRBJ2-1, with D unclear. V lost 1 base to trimming and J lost 5 bases, with 12 bases between them. The CDR3 extends over 15 amino acids. Germline V gene lookup returns CDR1 LNHDA and CDR2 SQIVND (reference sequence). Looking up the rest from reference TRBV19 and TRBJ2-1 gives the full variable domain: DGGITQSPKYLFRKEGQNVTLSCEQNLNHDAMYWYRQDPGQGLRLIYYSQIVNDFQKGDIAEGYSVSREKKESFPLTVTSAQKNPTAFYLCASSIGPLEHNEQFFGPGTRLTVL.

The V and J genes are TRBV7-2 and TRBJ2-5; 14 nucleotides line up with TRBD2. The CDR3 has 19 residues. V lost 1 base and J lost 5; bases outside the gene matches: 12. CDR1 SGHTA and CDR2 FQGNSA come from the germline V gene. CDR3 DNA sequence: TGTGCCAGCAGCTTAGTTCATGGACTAGCGGGAGGTTTTGGTGAGACCCAGTACTTC. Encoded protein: CASSLVHGLAGGFGETQYF.

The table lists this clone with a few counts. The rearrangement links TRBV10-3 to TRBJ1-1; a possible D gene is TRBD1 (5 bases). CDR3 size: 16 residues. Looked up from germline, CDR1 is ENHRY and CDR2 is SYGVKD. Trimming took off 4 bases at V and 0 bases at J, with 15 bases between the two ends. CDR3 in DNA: TGTGCCATCAGTGCTCGCGACAGAAACATGAACACTGAAGCTTTCTTT. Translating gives CAISARDRNMNTEAFF.

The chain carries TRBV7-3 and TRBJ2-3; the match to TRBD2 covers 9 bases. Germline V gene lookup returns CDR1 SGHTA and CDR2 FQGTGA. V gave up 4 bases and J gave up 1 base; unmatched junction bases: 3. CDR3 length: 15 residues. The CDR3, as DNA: TGTGCCAGCAGCTACTTAGCGGGAGGCACAGATACGCAGTATTTT. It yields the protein CASSYLAGGTDTQYF.

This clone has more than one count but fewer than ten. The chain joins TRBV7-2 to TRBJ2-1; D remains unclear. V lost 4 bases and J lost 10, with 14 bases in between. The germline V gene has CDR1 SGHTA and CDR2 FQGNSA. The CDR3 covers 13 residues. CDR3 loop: CASSSDSPGEQFF. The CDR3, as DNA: TGTGCCAGCAGCTCCGACTCCCCCGGGGAGCAGTTCTTC.

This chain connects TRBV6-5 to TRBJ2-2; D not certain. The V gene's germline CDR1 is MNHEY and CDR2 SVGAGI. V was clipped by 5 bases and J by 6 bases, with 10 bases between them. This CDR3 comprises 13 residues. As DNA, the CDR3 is TGTGCCAGCAGTCCCGGGCCGCCCGGGGAGCTGTTTTTT. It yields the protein CASSPGPPGELFF.

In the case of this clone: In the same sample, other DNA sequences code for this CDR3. CDR3: CSVERGYGYTF. The CDR3 DNA reads as TGCAGCGTCGAACGGGGTTATGGCTACACCTTC. This chain joins TRBV29-1 and TRBJ1-2; D gene uncertain. Germline V gene data show CDR1 as SQVTM and CDR2 as ANQGSEA. The CDR3 totals 11 residues. The germline V and J ends were trimmed by 6 bases and 5 bases, with 10 bases remaining between them.

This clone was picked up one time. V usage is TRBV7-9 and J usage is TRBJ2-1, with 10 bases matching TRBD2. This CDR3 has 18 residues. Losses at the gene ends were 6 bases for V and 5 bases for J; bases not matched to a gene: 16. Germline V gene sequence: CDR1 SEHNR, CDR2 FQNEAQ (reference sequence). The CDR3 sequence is CASSVLAGHGRGHNEQFF. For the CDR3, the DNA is TGTGCCAGCAGTGTACTAGCGGGACACGGCCGCGGACACAATGAGCAGTTCTTC.